The 30 T cell receptor beta chains below all came from one sample that was sequenced in a study of blood T cell repertoires in COVID-19. The data were produced by immunoSEQ multiplex PCR, yet TCRdb's version contains in-frame clones alone and is incomplete. The table shows 140,000 to 150,000 clones, with approximately 90% occurring only once. Sequencing used peripheral blood. The receptors stem from a man aged 55-75 years with active or convalescent COVID-19.

The chain is built from TRBV24-1 and TRBJ1-6, with D unclear. V shed 3 bases and J shed 0 bases, with 17 bases lying between them. CDR1 KGHDR and CDR2 SFDVKD come from the germline V gene. The CDR3 contains 19 residues. The CDR3 bases are TGTGCCACCAGTGATCCCCCGAGGGTCGGGATCTCCTATAATTCACCCCTCCACTTT. It translates to CATSDPPRVGISYNSPLHF.

Turning to this clone: The sample has other DNA sequences that encode this CDR3 too. The chain joins TRBV5-1 to TRBJ2-7, with 10 nucleotides matching TRBD1. The ends lost 0 bases at V and 4 bases at J; junction bases unmatched: 4. The CDR3 loop spans 15 amino acids. From germline, CDR1 is SGHRS and CDR2 YFSETQ. Here the CDR3 reads CASSLGGTGAYEQYF. The CDR3 bases are TGCGCCAGCAGCTTGGGAGGGACAGGGGCATACGAGCAGTACTTC.

The CDR3 DNA reads TGTGCCAGCAGCCAAAGCGGGCCTGAAGCTTTCTTT. It specifies CASSQSGPEAFF. This chain uses TRBV3-1 (or the pseudogene TRBV3-2) with TRBJ1-1; D not resolved. Germline loops: CDR1 LGHDT, CDR2 YNNKEL (reference sequence). The CDR3 is 12 residues long. The V and J ends lost 2 bases and 6 bases respectively, with 7 bases between them.

V gene TRBV4-2 combines with J gene TRBJ2-7, with D hard to call. From germline, CDR1 is LGHNA and CDR2 YNFKEQ. This CDR3 contains 15 residues. V dropped 0 bases and J dropped 7 bases, with 16 bases sitting between them. As DNA, the CDR3 is TGTGCCAGCAGCCAAGAGGCGAGACCCGCCGGGGAGCAGTACTTC. Its protein product is CASSQEARPAGEQYF.

This chain links TRBV28 with TRBJ1-4, with TRBD1 matching over 7 bases. Trimming cost V 5 bases and J 5 bases; bases outside gene matches: 5. CDR3 length: 14 residues. Germline lookup yields CDR1 MDHEN and CDR2 SYDVKM. The CDR3 sequence: CASSVTGLNEKLFF. CDR3 in DNA: TGTGCCAGCAGTGTGACAGGGCTCAATGAAAAACTGTTTTTT.

CDR3 amino acids: CASSSQPTGGLANYGYTF. DNA of the CDR3: TGTGCCAGCAGCTCCCAACCGACAGGGGGACTAGCTAACTATGGCTACACCTTC. This rearrangement joins TRBV5-6 to TRBJ1-2; 9 bases align to TRBD1. With 3 bases clipped from V and 0 bases from J, the junction kept 12 bases outside the gene matches. Germline-derived CDR1 and CDR2 are SGHDT and YYEEEE. The length of the CDR3 is 18 residues. Filled out from reference TRBV5-6 and TRBJ1-2, the complete variable domain reads DAGVTQSPTHLIKTRGQQVTLRCSPKSGHDTVSWYQQALGQGPQFIFQYYEEEERQRGNFPDRFSGHQFPNYSSELNVNALLLGDSALYLCASSSQPTGGLANYGYTFGSGTRLTVV.

A word on this clone: One end of the junction varies from germline; a read error may be responsible. The rearrangement uses TRBV19 and TRBJ1-2, with 8 bases that match TRBD1. CDR3 length: 15 residues. Germline loops: CDR1 LNHDA, CDR2 SQIVND (reference sequence). The CDR3 DNA is TGTGCCAGTACTATAGGCGCAGGGGGCTACTATGGCTACACCTTC. Translated: CASTIGAGGYYGYTF.

This clone was recorded once. The chain recombines TRBV6-2 or TRBV6-3 with TRBJ2-3, with 9 bases lining up with TRBD2. J lost 3 bases, V lost 2 bases, and 3 bases had no gene match. The CDR3 covers 15 residues. CDR1 MNHEY and CDR2 SVGEGT come from the germline V gene. The chain's CDR3 is CASSYPRGGTDTQYF. In DNA, the CDR3 is TGTGCCAGCAGTTACCCGCGGGGGGGGACAGATACGCAGTATTTT.

The CDR3 coding sequence is TGTGCCAGCAGCACAGGGTACACTGAAGCTTTCTTT. It specifies CASSTGYTEAFF. V usage is TRBV28 and J usage is TRBJ1-1; weak D call: TRBD1 (6 bases). V lost 6 bases, J lost 3 bases, and 8 bases lay in between. There are 12 residues in the CDR3. In germline, CDR1 is MDHEN, CDR2 SYDVKM.

The V gene is TRBV19, the J gene TRBJ1-1; D unresolved. Germline CDR1 is LNHDA and CDR2 is SQIVND (reference sequence). CDR3 length equals 14 residues. Trimming took 3 bases from V and 8 from J, leaving 16 bases between them. The CDR3 DNA reads TGTGCCAGTAGTATTGGCAGTGTAGGGAGAGAAGCTTTCTTT. This sequence encodes CASSIGSVGREAFF.

The chain links TRBV27 to TRBJ2-7; 10 nucleotides line up with TRBD1. CDR1 is MNHEY and CDR2 is SMNVEV in the germline V gene (reference sequence). The CDR3 extends over 16 amino acids. The junction had 12 bases not matched to a gene; V was cut back by 6 bases and J by 4 bases. In nucleotides, the CDR3 is TGTGCCAGCAGCGCTCTTCCGGGACAGGGGAAGTACGAGCAGTACTTC. This translates into CASSALPGQGKYEQYF.

V usage is TRBV5-4 and J usage is TRBJ1-1, with D possibly being TRBD1 (6 bases). This CDR3 is 13 amino acids long. Germline CDR1 is SGHNT and CDR2 is YYREEE (reference sequence). Trimming took off 2 bases at V and 4 bases at J, with 9 bases between the two ends. The CDR3 is CASSFGQTTEAFF. DNA for the CDR3: TGTGCCAGCAGCTTTGGACAGACCACTGAAGCTTTCTTT.

The chain employs TRBV24-1 and TRBJ2-5; D gene uncertain. CDR3 length: 13 amino acids. The V end lost 2 bases, the J end lost 1 base, and 4 bases lay between the germline ends. The germline CDR1 and CDR2 sequences are KGHDR and SFDVKD. CDR3 sequence reads: CATSDYSQETQYF. Written as DNA, the CDR3 is TGTGCCACCAGTGATTACAGCCAAGAGACCCAGTACTTC.

The chain links TRBV4-3 to TRBJ1-2, with TRBD1 matching over 8 bases. Looked up from germline, CDR1 is LGHNA and CDR2 is YSLEER. The J segment lost 4 bases and the V segment lost 1 base, leaving 5 bases of the junction unmatched. This CDR3 comprises 15 residues. The CDR3 sequence is CASSQGAGGGYGYTF. The CDR3 nucleotides read TGCGCCAGCAGCCAAGGAGCAGGGGGCGGCTATGGCTACACCTTC.

The chain joins TRBV11-2 to TRBJ2-3, with TRBD2 matching 9 bases. CDR3 length: 17 amino acids. Unmatched junction bases numbered 10, after V lost 0 bases and J lost 6 bases. The germline V gene encodes CDR1 SGHAT and CDR2 FQNNGV. The CDR3 loop reads CASSLEGGGARGDTQYF. DNA for the CDR3: TGTGCCAGCAGCTTAGAGGGCGGGGGGGCCAGAGGCGATACGCAGTATTTT. The variable domain in full, completed from reference TRBV11-2 and TRBJ2-3, reads EAGVAQSPRYKIIEKRQSVAFWCNPISGHATLYWYQQILGQGPKLLIQFQNNGVVDDSQLPKDRFSAERLKGVDSTLKIQPAKLEDSAVYLCASSLEGGGARGDTQYFGPGTRLTVL.

The chain employs TRBV28 and TRBJ2-7; D is ambiguous. CDR1 is MDHEN, CDR2 SYDVKM, per germline. This CDR3 comprises 14 residues. The ends were cut back, 3 bases at V and 3 bases at J, with 12 bases in the middle. The DNA of the CDR3 is TGTGCCAGCAGTTTTGTGGGCAGCAACTACGAGCAGTACTTC. Translation: CASSFVGSNYEQYF.

This clone was seen a handful of times. The chain employs TRBV10-3 and TRBJ2-2; 10 bases are shared with TRBD1. The CDR3 runs 13 residues. With 10 bases clipped from V and 7 bases from J, the junction kept 6 bases outside the gene matches. The V gene's germline CDR1 is ENHRY and CDR2 SYGVKD. The chain's CDR3 is CASGQGESGELFF. CDR3 bases: TGTGCCAGCGGACAGGGGGAGAGCGGGGAGCTGTTTTTT.

The rearrangement links TRBV6-5 to TRBJ2-3; D call uncertain. Per germline, CDR1 MNHEY and CDR2 SVGAGI. This CDR3 has 12 amino acids. Trimming took off 4 bases at V and 9 bases at J, with 11 bases between the two ends. The CDR3 DNA follows: TGTGCCAGCAGTTCCCCGTCCCAGACGCAGTATTTT. It is translated as CASSSPSQTQYF.

V usage is TRBV28 and J usage is TRBJ1-6; 8 bases are a match to TRBD1. Germline loops: CDR1 MDHEN, CDR2 SYDVKM. The CDR3 has 12 residues. With 6 bases clipped from V and 17 bases from J, the junction kept 9 bases outside the gene matches. The CDR3 loop is CASRISDRDFHF. The DNA for the CDR3 is TGTGCCAGCAGAATCTCGGACAGGGACTTCCACTTT.

In this sample, this clone turned up once. The chain uses TRBV28 and TRBJ1-4; D possibly corresponds to TRBD1 (5 bases). This CDR3 comprises 18 residues. Germline V gives CDR1 MDHEN, CDR2 SYDVKM. Trimming stripped 5 bases from V and 8 bases from J, with 27 bases between. The CDR3 sequence is CASSPGDLTGRFGEKLFF. CDR3 nucleotides: TGTGCCAGCAGTCCCGGAGATCTTACAGGTCGCTTTGGGGAAAAACTGTTTTTT.

The rearrangement joins TRBV28 to TRBJ1-1; D might be TRBD1 (6 bases). CDR1 and CDR2 from the germline V gene are MDHEN and SYDVKM. The CDR3 is made up of 14 amino acids. Trimming removed 6 bases at V and 1 base at J, with 12 bases between. CDR3: CASRQQGKNTEAFF. The CDR3 nucleotides are TGTGCCAGCAGGCAACAGGGCAAGAACACTGAAGCTTTCTTT.

V usage is TRBV6-6 and J usage is TRBJ2-7, with unresolved D. Trimming cost V 7 bases and J 2 bases, with 12 bases left between them. The CDR3 is made up of 13 amino acids. Germline loops: CDR1 MNHNY, CDR2 SVGAGI (reference sequence). CDR3 sequence (DNA): TGTGCCAGCACCCGAGGCCGAACCTACGAGCAGTACTTC. Amino acid sequence: CASTRGRTYEQYF.

J is TRBJ1-6 and V is TRBV11-2; D gene unclear. The germline CDR1 and CDR2 sequences are SGHAT and FQNNGV. The CDR3 spans 15 residues. V was trimmed by 5 bases and J by 9 bases, leaving 17 bases between them. As DNA, the CDR3 is TGTGCCAGCAGCCAGGCGGGTGTCCCCCTTTCACCCCTCCACTTT. It encodes CASSQAGVPLSPLHF.

This clone was detected once. The V gene is TRBV5-6, the J gene TRBJ1-4, with D uncertain. Germline V gives CDR1 SGHDT, CDR2 YYEEEE. This CDR3 contains 14 residues. Trimming removed 2 bases from V and 8 bases from J, with 13 bases in between. CDR3 region: CASSFFRGAEKLFF. The CDR3 DNA reads TGTGCCAGCAGCTTTTTCCGGGGAGCCGAAAAACTGTTTTTT.

CDR3 coding DNA: TGTGCCAGCAGCCAAGGAGGGTGGTATGGCTACACCTTC. It encodes CASSQGGWYGYTF. The chain carries TRBV6-4 and TRBJ1-2; D gene uncertain. Per the germline V gene, CDR1 is MRHNA and CDR2 is SNTAGT. V lost 6 bases and J 5 bases, leaving 13 bases between the germline ends. CDR3 length: 13 residues.

This chain uses TRBV27 with TRBJ1-2; 9 nucleotides match TRBD1. Germline trimming cut 5 bases from V and 4 bases from J; bases unmatched to any gene: 5. CDR1 and CDR2 from the germline V gene are MNHEY and SMNVEV (reference sequence). This CDR3 comprises 14 residues. Here the CDR3 reads CASSTGTGLYGYTF. Written as DNA, the CDR3 is TGTGCCAGCAGTACGGGGACAGGGCTCTATGGCTACACCTTC.

V is TRBV7-9 and J is TRBJ2-3; 8 nucleotides match TRBD2. CDR1 is SEHNR and CDR2 is FQNEAQ in the germline V gene (reference sequence). There are 14 residues in the CDR3. The trim removed 5 bases at V and 3 bases at J, leaving 4 bases unmatched. DNA of the CDR3: TGTGCCAGCAGCCCCGGGGGGGAGACAGATACGCAGTATTTT. Its protein product is CASSPGGETDTQYF.

This rearrangement joins TRBV27 to TRBJ1-1; 9 bases match TRBD1. This CDR3 has 14 amino acids. Germline V gene lookup returns CDR1 MNHEY and CDR2 SMNVEV (reference sequence). J lost 4 bases, V lost 4 bases, and 4 bases had no gene match. This CDR3 reads CASSSDRGTTEAFF. Here the CDR3 DNA reads TGTGCCAGCAGTTCCGACAGGGGGACCACTGAAGCTTTCTTT.

The chain couples TRBV7-9 to TRBJ2-1; D is perhaps TRBD1 (5 bases). CDR3 length: 12 amino acids. The germline CDR1 and CDR2 sequences are SEHNR and FQNEAQ (reference sequence). The V end was cut by 5 bases, the J end by 6 bases, with 8 bases between. The CDR3 spells CASSTGANEQFF. Written as DNA, the CDR3 is TGTGCCAGCAGCACAGGTGCCAATGAGCAGTTCTTC. Full variable domain (rest looked up from reference TRBV7-9 and TRBJ2-1): DTGVSQNPRHKITKRGQNVTFRCDPISEHNRLYWYRQTLGQGPEFLTYFQNEAQLEKSRLLSDRFSAERPKGSFSTLEIQRTEQGDSAMYLCASSTGANEQFFGPGTRLTVL.

The chain couples TRBV28 to TRBJ1-1; D might be TRBD1 (6 bases). Trimming pared 3 bases from V and 0 bases from J, leaving 8 bases between. Germline CDR1 reads MDHEN; CDR2 reads SYDVKM. This CDR3 contains 14 residues. This CDR3 reads CASSFGQMNTEAFF. CDR3 DNA sequence: TGTGCCAGCAGTTTTGGACAGATGAACACTGAAGCTTTCTTT.